Shown below are 20 T cell receptor beta chains from a single sample sequenced in a study of CD8 T cells in ankylosing spondylitis. From the 5' RACE reads, TCRdb called clonotypes with MiXCR, one entry per CDR3 protein. The table has about 510,000 distinct CDR3 sequences, about 5.2% seen once. Which antigens these TCRs recognize remains unknown. Study conclusions and caveats: Ankylosing spondylitis blood appeared to be characterized by a TCR beta motif of eight or nine highly homologous variants.

Sequencing was performed on blood, either unsorted or a sorted T cell fraction (not recorded which). Every receptor here comes from a male donor with ankylosing spondylitis.

This clonotype was seen repeatedly, ten times or more. The rearrangement uses TRBV6-2 or TRBV6-3 and TRBJ1-1, with 9 bases identical to TRBD1. The CDR3 sequence is 16 residues long. Germline assignment: CDR1 MNHEY and CDR2 SVGEGT. Trimming cost V 9 bases and J 0 bases; bases outside gene matches: 11. This chain's CDR3 is CASCWTGVTMNTEAFF. The CDR3 region has the DNA TGTGCCAGTTGCTGGACAGGGGTTACCATGAACACTGAAGCTTTCTTT.

This clonotype was detected many times. The chain combines TRBV18 with TRBJ2-2, with 7 nucleotides matching TRBD1. The CDR3 runs 15 residues. Germline trimming cut 3 bases from V and 3 bases from J; bases unmatched to any gene: 4. Germline V lookup: CDR1 KGHSH, CDR2 LQKENI. This chain's CDR3 is CASSPGDSDTGELFF. The DNA for the CDR3 is TGTGCCAGCTCACCGGGGGACAGCGACACCGGGGAGCTGTTTTTT.

This clonotype has a count of ten or more. The gene calls are TRBV20-1 and TRBJ2-7, with 9 nucleotides matching TRBD2. There are 13 residues in the CDR3. Germline V gene lookup returns CDR1 DFQATT and CDR2 SNEGSKA (reference sequence). V shed 8 bases, J shed 4 bases, and the junction held 9 bases outside the gene matches. DNA of the CDR3: TGCAGTACCTTGGGACTAGCCGATTACGAGCAGTACTTC. Protein product: CSTLGLADYEQYF.

This clonotype was picked up many times. This chain uses TRBV10-1 with TRBJ2-2, with D tentatively TRBD1 or TRBD2 (5 bases each). The V end lost 3 bases, the J end lost 7 bases, and 18 bases lay between the germline ends. The CDR3 spans 16 residues. Germline V lookup: CDR1 WNHNN, CDR2 SYGVQD (reference sequence). The CDR3 protein is CASSERGPRGGGELFF. The CDR3 DNA sequence: TGCGCCAGCAGTGAAAGGGGACCCCGTGGAGGCGGGGAGCTGTTTTTT.

This clonotype showed up just a few times. The chain recombines TRBV27 with TRBJ1-3; D unresolved. V was shortened by 2 bases and J by 0 bases, with 8 bases between the two germline ends. CDR1 is MNHEY and CDR2 is SMNVEV in the germline V gene (reference sequence). The CDR3 spans 15 residues. CDR3 in amino acids: CASSLGINSGNTIYF. In DNA, the CDR3 is TGTGCCAGCAGTTTAGGCATAAACTCTGGAAACACCATATATTTT.

Many counts were recorded for this clonotype. V gene TRBV7-2 combines with J gene TRBJ2-3, with D possibly being TRBD2 (6 bases). CDR1 is SGHTA and CDR2 is FQGNSA in the germline V gene. V lost 5 bases, J lost 6 bases, and 18 bases lay in between. The CDR3 covers 15 residues. This CDR3 is CASSPTSGSFDTQYF. The CDR3 bases are TGTGCCAGCAGCCCGACAAGCGGGTCGTTTGATACGCAGTATTTT. The variable domain in full, completed from reference TRBV7-2 and TRBJ2-3, reads GAGVSQSPSNKVTEKGKDVELRCDPISGHTALYWYRQSLGQGLEFLIYFQGNSAPDKSGLPSDRFSAERTGGSVSTLTIQRTQQEDSAVYLCASSPTSGSFDTQYFGPGTRLTVL.

In this sample, this clonotype turned up many times. The rearrangement joins TRBV4-1 to TRBJ1-5; possible D gene TRBD1, 5 bases. The germline gives CDR1 MGHRA, CDR2 YSYEKL. Trimming left V 1 base short and J 5 bases short, with 9 bases between. The CDR3 has 14 residues. The CDR3 loop is CASSQGGGDQPQHF. The CDR3 DNA follows: TGCGCCAGCAGCCAAGGTGGGGGAGATCAGCCCCAGCATTTT.

As for this clonotype: A much larger clone differs by one base, so this may be a read error. The chain couples TRBV5-1 to TRBJ2-5; tentative D call: TRBD1 (5 bases). This CDR3 is 16 amino acids long. CDR1 is SGHRS and CDR2 is YFSETQ in the germline V gene. The V end was cut by 4 bases, the J end by 4 bases, with 20 bases between. CDR3 amino acids: CASSMELLTVGETQYF. CDR3 DNA: TGCGCCAGCAGCATGGAACTCCTGACAGTAGGAGAGACCCAGTACTTC.

The sample holds many counts of this clonotype. This chain uses TRBV5-1 with TRBJ1-1; D perhaps matches TRBD1 (6 bases). CDR1 and CDR2 (germline): SGHRS, YFSETQ. The CDR3 consists of 15 residues. The V and J ends lost 4 bases and 5 bases respectively, with 18 bases between them. CDR3 coding DNA: TGCGCCAGCAGCCTGGAGGGACACCGGTTGACTGAAGCTTTCTTT. Translation: CASSLEGHRLTEAFF. Based on the CDR3 plus reference TRBV5-1 and TRBJ1-1, the full variable domain is KAGVTQTPRYLIKTRGQQVTLSCSPISGHRSVSWYQQTPGQGLQFLFEYFSETQRNKGNFPGRFSGRQFSNSRSEMNVSTLELGDSALYLCASSLEGHRLTEAFFGQGTRLTVV.

In this sample, this clonotype turned up many times. CDR3 DNA: TGCGCCAGCAGCTTGGCAGGGCCCACTGAAGCTTTCTTT. Residues: CASSLAGPTEAFF. The rearrangement links TRBV5-1 to TRBJ1-1; tentatively, D is TRBD1 (5 bases). V lost 0 bases and J lost 4, with 7 bases in between. Germline V gene data show CDR1 as SGHRS and CDR2 as YFSETQ. The CDR3 sequence is 13 residues long.

This clonotype was seen ten or more times. This rearrangement joins TRBV7-2 to TRBJ1-1; unclear D gene. This CDR3 is 13 amino acids long. CDR1 SGHTA and CDR2 FQGNSA come from the germline V gene. V was pared by 5 bases and J by 0 bases, with 7 bases between. CDR3 in amino acids: CASSQHMNTEAFF. The CDR3 DNA follows: TGTGCCAGCAGCCAACATATGAACACTGAAGCTTTCTTT.

This clonotype was observed many times. This chain connects TRBV11-2 to TRBJ1-1, with D unresolved. Germline CDR1 and CDR2: SGHAT and FQNNGV. V lost 1 base and J 4 bases, leaving 13 bases between the germline ends. The CDR3 contains 15 residues. The CDR3 spells CASSLVAGLGTEAFF. DNA for the CDR3: TGTGCCAGCAGCTTAGTCGCCGGGCTAGGCACTGAAGCTTTCTTT.

Ten or more counts support this clonotype. The rearrangement links TRBV18 to TRBJ2-3; a weak D match, TRBD2 (6 bases). The CDR3 is 18 residues long. From germline, CDR1 is KGHSH and CDR2 LQKENI. Trimming left V 2 bases short and J 0 bases short, with 18 bases between. The CDR3 spells CASSPRRTGGESTDTQYF. DNA of the CDR3: TGTGCCAGCTCACCAAGAAGGACCGGAGGGGAGAGCACAGATACGCAGTATTTT.

In this sample, this clonotype turned up many times. This chain links TRBV4-2 with TRBJ2-1, with D perhaps matching TRBD1 (7 bases). This CDR3 contains 19 residues. V lost 5 bases, J lost 4 bases, and 27 bases lay in between. Germline V gene data show CDR1 as LGHNA and CDR2 as YNFKEQ. The CDR3 here is CASSARRGQTQSRYNEQFF. The CDR3, as DNA: TGTGCCAGCAGCGCGCGGCGGGGACAGACACAATCACGGTACAATGAGCAGTTCTTC.

This clonotype showed up many times. This chain connects TRBV9 to TRBJ2-2; no reliable D call. The CDR3 contains 15 residues. Deletions cut 0 bases from V and 6 bases from J, with 12 bases between. CDR1 is SGDLS, CDR2 YYNGEE, per germline. The CDR3 sequence: CASSVGPDSAGELFF. CDR3 bases: TGTGCCAGCAGCGTAGGCCCCGACTCGGCCGGGGAGCTGTTTTTT.

This clonotype occurred many times. V usage is TRBV7-9 and J usage is TRBJ1-6, with unresolved D. The germline gives CDR1 SEHNR, CDR2 FQNEAQ (reference sequence). Trimming removed 1 base at V and 6 bases at J, with 10 bases between. The CDR3 spans 15 residues. CDR3 in DNA: TGTGCCAGCAGCTTAGAGTACTTTGGTAATTCACCCCTCCACTTT. Translating it yields CASSLEYFGNSPLHF. Complete variable domain (other parts from reference TRBV7-9 and TRBJ1-6): DTGVSQNPRHKITKRGQNVTFRCDPISEHNRLYWYRQTLGQGPEFLTYFQNEAQLEKSRLLSDRFSAERPKGSFSTLEIQRTEQGDSAMYLCASSLEYFGNSPLHFGNGTRLTVT.

This clonotype was seen at least ten times. This chain links TRBV6-5 with TRBJ1-1, with 7 bases fitting TRBD1. The junction had 6 bases not matched to a gene; V was cut back by 4 bases and J by 4 bases. The CDR3 covers 14 residues. Germline loops: CDR1 MNHEY, CDR2 SVGAGI. The CDR3 loop reads CASSSTGPSTEAFF. CDR3 DNA: TGTGCCAGCAGTTCGACAGGGCCCAGCACTGAAGCTTTCTTT.

This clonotype was detected ten times or more. The J gene is TRBJ2-2, the V gene TRBV7-9, with D tentatively TRBD1 (6 bases). Germline CDR1 is SEHNR and CDR2 is FQNEAQ (reference sequence). This CDR3 region has 16 residues. V was cut by 2 bases and J by 1 base, with 11 bases left in between. As DNA, the CDR3 is TGTGCCAGCAGCTTATCAGGGGCGATGAACACCGGGGAGCTGTTTTTT. Its protein product is CASSLSGAMNTGELFF. The whole variable domain, filled in from reference TRBV7-9 and TRBJ2-2, reads DTGVSQNPRHKITKRGQNVTFRCDPISEHNRLYWYRQTLGQGPEFLTYFQNEAQLEKSRLLSDRFSAERPKGSFSTLEIQRTEQGDSAMYLCASSLSGAMNTGELFFGEGSRLTVL.

This clonotype was seen many times. V gene TRBV5-1 combines with J gene TRBJ2-1; D is ambiguous. Germline V CDR1 and CDR2: SGHRS, YFSETQ. The CDR3 has 12 amino acids. V was shortened by 5 bases and J by 2 bases, with 5 bases between the two germline ends. DNA of the CDR3: TGCGCCAGCAGAAGGACCTACAATGAGCAGTTCTTC. Its protein is CASRRTYNEQFF.

This clonotype came up a few times. The gene calls are TRBV28 and TRBJ1-5; no definite D call. The CDR3 spans 13 residues. Germline lookup yields CDR1 MDHEN and CDR2 SYDVKM. Deletions cut 4 bases from V and 3 bases from J, with 7 bases between. CDR3 amino acids: CASSSVTNQPQHF. CDR3 coding DNA: TGTGCCAGCAGTTCGGTCACCAATCAGCCCCAGCATTTT. The entire variable domain, with the rest obtained from reference TRBV28 and TRBJ1-5, is as follows: DVKVTQSSRYLVKRTGEKVFLECVQDMDHENMFWYRQDPGLGLRLIYFSYDVKMKEKGDIPEGYSVSREKKERFSLILESASTNQTSMYLCASSSVTNQPQHFGDGTRLSIL.